These 29 T cell receptor beta chains share one sample of origin, sequenced in a study of PD-1 blockade in mismatch repair-deficient tumors. The method was immunoSEQ multiplex PCR; TCRdb's version includes in-frame clones alone and lacks a portion of them. The table records about 49,000 clones, over 60% of them present only once. Source: PBMCs, taken before pembrolizumab treatment. These receptors came from an adult with mismatch repair-deficient cancer.

This clone has only a few counts. The J gene is TRBJ2-7, the V gene TRBV7-8, with 8 nucleotides matching TRBD1. V gave up 5 bases and J gave up 3 bases; unmatched junction bases: 9. Germline V gene lookup returns CDR1 SGHVS and CDR2 FQNEAQ. CDR3 size: 15 residues. The CDR3 loop is CASSLSRDRLYEQYF. CDR3 nucleotides: TGTGCCAGCAGCCTCTCAAGGGACAGGCTCTACGAGCAGTACTTC.

In this sample, this clone turned up a few times. V is TRBV4-2 and J is TRBJ2-7; 10 positions match TRBD2. V was pared by 4 bases and J by 3 bases, with 3 bases of the junction left unmatched. Germline V gives CDR1 LGHNA, CDR2 YNFKEQ. This CDR3 is built from 14 residues. CDR3 residues: CASSPPSGGYEQYF. In DNA, the CDR3 is TGTGCCAGCAGCCCGCCTAGCGGGGGCTACGAGCAGTACTTC.

The chain joins TRBV5-4 to TRBJ2-3; D is undetermined. Trimming pared 1 base from V and 1 base from J, leaving 10 bases between. The CDR3 covers 15 residues. CDR1 and CDR2 (germline): SGHNT, YYREEE (reference sequence). The DNA for the CDR3 is TGTGCCAGCAGCTTGACTTACACGGGCACAGATACGCAGTATTTT. The encoded protein is CASSLTYTGTDTQYF. The complete variable domain, with remaining parts taken from reference TRBV5-4 and TRBJ2-3, reads ETGVTQSPTHLIKTRGQQVTLRCSSQSGHNTVSWYQQALGQGPQFIFQYYREEENGRGNFPPRFSGLQFPNYSSELNVNALELDDSALYLCASSLTYTGTDTQYFGPGTRLTVL.

The CDR3 coding sequence is TGCGCCAGCAGCCCCACAGGGGCCGGAAACACCATATATTTT. Its translation: CASSPTGAGNTIYF. The chain employs TRBV4-1 and TRBJ1-3, with TRBD1 matching over 7 bases. The CDR3 runs 14 residues. CDR1 MGHRA and CDR2 YSYEKL come from the germline V gene. V dropped 4 bases and J dropped 4; count of bases not matched to a gene: 4.

This chain uses TRBV5-8 with TRBJ2-3, with D possibly being TRBD2 (6 bases). This CDR3 comprises 16 residues. Germline V gene data show CDR1 as SGHTS and CDR2 as YDEGEE. The V and J ends lost 0 bases and 6 bases respectively, with 17 bases between them. Written as DNA, the CDR3 is TGTGCCAGCAGCTTGGCTGGGACTTCAGTATACGATACGCAGTATTTT. It encodes CASSLAGTSVYDTQYF.

V gene TRBV7-3 combines with J gene TRBJ2-2; 8 bases agree with TRBD2. With V trimmed by 6 bases and J by 2 bases, 2 bases remained unmatched. CDR1 is SGHTA and CDR2 is FQGTGA in the germline V gene. The CDR3 spans 14 residues. In DNA, the CDR3 is TGTGCCAGCAGAGCGGGGGAAAACACCGGGGAGCTGTTTTTT. Translation: CASRAGENTGELFF.

With respect to this clone: This is likely a read error, given that the CDR3 carries no conserved phenylalanine or tryptophan at its end. No DNA is shown, since the ends of the CDR3 on it are uncertain; the CDR3 is the one TCRdb lists. This CDR3 is also generated by other DNA sequences in the sample. J is TRBJ2-7 and V is TRBV6-1. Germline CDR1 MNHNS, CDR2 SASEGT. The CDR3 length is 12 residues, termini included. The CDR3 sequence is CASSESYGHLSS.

V is TRBV29-1 and J is TRBJ2-1; TRBD2 matches at 11 bases. Germline CDR1 reads SQVTM; CDR2 reads ANQGSEA. The CDR3 is made up of 15 amino acids. Trimming cost V 4 bases and J 4 bases; bases outside gene matches: 6. The CDR3 DNA follows: TGCAGCGTTGGTCCGGGACTAGCGGTTTACAATGAGCAGTTCTTC. Amino acid sequence: CSVGPGLAVYNEQFF.

The chain carries TRBV2 and TRBJ2-2; TRBD1 aligns across 8 bases. With 5 bases clipped from V and 4 bases from J, the junction kept 6 bases outside the gene matches. The CDR3 contains 15 residues. Germline assignment: CDR1 SNHLY and CDR2 FYNNEI. CDR3 amino acids: CASSPDRAVTGELFF. In nucleotides, the CDR3 is TGTGCCAGCAGTCCGGACAGGGCTGTCACCGGGGAGCTGTTTTTT.

This chain connects TRBV7-3 to TRBJ2-5; 10 bases are shared with TRBD1. CDR1 is SGHTA and CDR2 is FQGTGA in the germline V gene. The CDR3 length is 15 residues. With 2 bases clipped from V and 4 bases from J, the junction kept 4 bases outside the gene matches. The CDR3 DNA reads TGTGCCAGCAGCTTAGGGACAGGGGAGGGAGAGACCCAGTACTTC. It is translated as CASSLGTGEGETQYF. Full variable domain (rest looked up from reference TRBV7-3 and TRBJ2-5): GAGVSQTPSNKVTEKGKYVELRCDPISGHTALYWYRQSLGQGPEFLIYFQGTGAADDSGLPNDRFFAVRPEGSVSTLKIQRTERGDSAVYLCASSLGTGEGETQYFGPGTRLLVL.

The V gene is TRBV5-5, the J gene TRBJ1-3; weak D call: TRBD1 (5 bases). The CDR3 totals 15 residues. Trimming removed 3 bases at V and 0 bases at J, with 10 bases between. The V gene's germline CDR1 is SGHKS and CDR2 YYEKEE (reference sequence). The DNA of the CDR3 is TGTGCCAGCAGCTGGGGACCAGGCTCTGGAAACACCATATATTTT. Amino acids: CASSWGPGSGNTIYF.

The V and J genes are TRBV19 and TRBJ1-5; D unclear. V was shortened by 1 base and J by 0 bases, with 7 bases between the two germline ends. The CDR3 is 15 amino acids. Germline CDR1 reads LNHDA; CDR2 reads SQIVND (reference sequence). The CDR3 DNA reads TGTGCCAGTAGTATAGTGCGTGATAGCAATCAGCCCCAGCATTTT. As protein: CASSIVRDSNQPQHF.

This clone appeared a few times. This chain connects TRBV7-6 to TRBJ2-1; 9 bases line up with TRBD2. The germline V gene encodes CDR1 SGHVS and CDR2 FNYEAQ. V gave up 5 bases and J gave up 7 bases; unmatched junction bases: 12. This CDR3 spans 16 amino acids. The CDR3 protein is CASSPVLAGASNEQFF. The CDR3 bases are TGTGCCAGCAGCCCAGTTTTAGCGGGGGCGAGTAATGAGCAGTTCTTC. The entire variable domain, with the rest obtained from reference TRBV7-6 and TRBJ2-1, is as follows: GAGVSQSPRYKVTKRGQDVALRCDPISGHVSLYWYRQALGQGPEFLTYFNYEAQQDKSGLPNDRFSAERPEGSISTLTIQRTEQRDSAMYRCASSPVLAGASNEQFFGPGTRLTVL.

V is TRBV19 and J is TRBJ1-1; 9 bases agree with TRBD1. The V segment lost 5 bases and the J segment 4 bases; nucleotides outside the gene matches: 5. The CDR3 is made up of 14 amino acids. Germline loops: CDR1 LNHDA, CDR2 SQIVND (reference sequence). CDR3 DNA: TGTGCCAGTAGTCCGGGGACAGGGAGCACTGAAGCTTTCTTT. It codes for CASSPGTGSTEAFF.

The genes are TRBV12-5 and TRBJ2-7; D is undetermined. The CDR3 length is 10 residues. V lost 3 bases to trimming and J lost 4 bases, with 1 base between them. The germline gives CDR1 LGHNT, CDR2 FRNRAP. The CDR3 nucleotides read TGTGCTAGTGGTTTATACGAGCAGTACTTC. Translating gives CASGLYEQYF.

This clone showed up just once. The chain joins TRBV30 to TRBJ2-2; 10 bases line up with TRBD2. V was pared by 4 bases and J by 6 bases, with 8 bases of the junction left unmatched. Germline CDR1 and CDR2: GTSNPN and SVGIG (reference sequence). This CDR3 has 15 residues. The CDR3 here is CAWNGVAGGSGELFF. The CDR3, as DNA: TGTGCCTGGAACGGGGTAGCGGGAGGCTCCGGGGAGCTGTTTTTT.

The V gene is TRBV6-5, the J gene TRBJ1-1; D gene unclear. CDR3 length equals 15 residues. Trimming shortened V by 0 bases and J by 0 bases, and 8 bases separated the two germline ends. Germline loops: CDR1 MNHEY, CDR2 SVGAGI. The CDR3 sequence: CASSYSGGMNTEAFF. DNA of the CDR3: TGTGCCAGCAGTTACTCGGGCGGGATGAACACTGAAGCTTTCTTT.

This clone turned up a few times. The chain joins TRBV27 to TRBJ2-7; perhaps TRBD1 as D (5 bases). Trimming cost V 4 bases and J 3 bases, with 7 bases left between them. The germline V gene has CDR1 MNHEY and CDR2 SMNVEV (reference sequence). This CDR3 comprises 12 residues. The CDR3 region has the DNA TGTGCCAGCAGTTCAGGGCTCTACGAGCAGTACTTC. This sequence encodes CASSSGLYEQYF.

The rearrangement joins TRBV11-1 to TRBJ2-1, with D possibly matching TRBD2 (5 bases). Germline assignment: CDR1 SGHAT and CDR2 FQDESV (reference sequence). V shed 5 bases and J shed 9 bases, with 14 bases lying between them. The CDR3 contains 13 residues. The CDR3 DNA reads as TGTGCCAGCAGCCTAGGCAGCGGCGGTGAGCAGTTCTTC. Translated, it gives CASSLGSGGEQFF.

This clone came up a few times. The rearrangement joins TRBV12-5 to TRBJ2-7; D tentatively reads TRBD1 or TRBD2 (5 bases each). Trimming left V 6 bases short and J 2 bases short, with 8 bases between. CDR1 is LGHNT, CDR2 FRNRAP, per germline. This CDR3 has 12 amino acids. For the CDR3, the DNA is TGTGCTAGTGGGGGGCGGGCCTACGAGCAGTACTTC. Amino acid sequence: CASGGRAYEQYF. Using reference TRBV12-5 and TRBJ2-7 for the parts outside the CDR3, the full variable domain is DARVTQTPRHKVTEMGQEVTMRCQPILGHNTVFWYRQTMMQGLELLAYFRNRAPLDDSGMPKDRFSAEMPDATLATLKIQPSEPRDSAVYFCASGGRAYEQYFGPGTRLTVT.

The chain uses TRBV5-5 and TRBJ2-7; 7 bases align to TRBD1. This CDR3 has 14 residues. J was trimmed by 7 bases and V by 0 bases; bases with no gene match: 7. Germline assignment: CDR1 SGHKS and CDR2 YYEKEE (reference sequence). This CDR3 is CASSLARGSWEQYF. CDR3 sequence (DNA): TGTGCCAGCAGCTTGGCCAGGGGGAGCTGGGAGCAGTACTTC.

The V call is TRBV27, the J call TRBJ2-5, with D uncertain. The germline CDR1 and CDR2 sequences are MNHEY and SMNVEV (reference sequence). V lost 6 bases to trimming and J lost 5 bases, with 13 bases between them. The CDR3 is 13 residues long. CDR3 loop: CASSQWSSETQYF. The CDR3, as DNA: TGTGCCAGCAGCCAGTGGAGCTCGGAGACCCAGTACTTC.

The V call is TRBV7-2, the J call TRBJ1-1; possible D gene TRBD1, 6 bases. Trimming pared 4 bases from V and 2 bases from J, leaving 11 bases between. The CDR3 has 14 amino acids. Germline CDR1 SGHTA, CDR2 FQGNSA. In DNA form, the CDR3 reads TGTGCCAGCAGCTCCACAGGGTTTAACACTGAAGCTTTCTTT. This gives the protein CASSSTGFNTEAFF.

In its sample, this clone was seen a few times. This chain joins TRBV19 and TRBJ1-5, with a weak D call TRBD1 (6 bases). This CDR3 has 14 residues. V lost 5 bases and J 6 bases, leaving 14 bases between the germline ends. Germline assignment: CDR1 LNHDA and CDR2 SQIVND (reference sequence). CDR3 coding DNA: TGTGCCAGTAGTGGGGAACAGGGACGTCAGCCCCAGCATTTT. Protein sequence: CASSGEQGRQPQHF.

The rearrangement links TRBV9 to TRBJ2-3; D gene uncertain. The CDR3 covers 12 residues. Germline values: CDR1 SGDLS, CDR2 YYNGEE. V gave up 3 bases and J gave up 6 bases, with 8 bases separating them. The CDR3, as DNA: TGTGCCAGCAGCGACAACAAGGATACGCAGTATTTT. Protein sequence: CASSDNKDTQYF.

This chain connects TRBV11-2 to TRBJ1-3; a possible D gene is TRBD1 (5 bases). The CDR3 runs 17 residues. Per germline, CDR1 SGHAT and CDR2 FQNNGV. The ends were cut back, 1 base at V and 0 bases at J, with 13 bases in the middle. CDR3 bases: TGTGCCAGCAGCTTAGTGGACACTCGATACTCTGGAAACACCATATATTTT. As protein: CASSLVDTRYSGNTIYF.

V and J are TRBV27 and TRBJ1-5; tentative D call: TRBD1 (6 bases). The V end was cut by 2 bases, the J end by 6 bases, with 11 bases between. CDR1 and CDR2 from the germline V gene are MNHEY and SMNVEV (reference sequence). There are 14 residues in the CDR3. The CDR3 sequence is CASSLTGLAQPQHF. In nucleotides, the CDR3 is TGTGCCAGCAGTTTAACAGGGCTTGCTCAGCCCCAGCATTTT.

The V gene is TRBV9, the J gene TRBJ1-3; D not resolved. Germline CDR1 and CDR2: SGDLS and YYNGEE. The CDR3 is made up of 13 amino acids. Trimming shortened V by 2 bases and J by 10 bases, and 13 bases separated the two germline ends. CDR3 amino acids: CASSVTIPGTIYF. The CDR3, as DNA: TGTGCCAGCAGCGTCACTATCCCCGGGACCATATATTTT. Supplemented by reference TRBV9 and TRBJ1-3, the full variable domain reads DSGVTQTPKHLITATGQRVTLRCSPRSGDLSVYWYQQSLDQGLQFLIQYYNGEERAKGNILERFSAQQFPDLHSELNLSSLELGDSALYFCASSVTIPGTIYFGEGSWLTVV.

The chain has TRBV9 and TRBJ1-2; 7 bases match TRBD1. The junction had 12 bases not matched to a gene; V was cut back by 4 bases and J by 3 bases. There are 16 residues in the CDR3. The germline V gene has CDR1 SGDLS and CDR2 YYNGEE. CDR3 DNA: TGTGCCAGCAGCCACTCCCCGGACAGGTCTTACTATGGCTACACCTTC. This codes for CASSHSPDRSYYGYTF.